This T cell receptor beta chain was found in a study of technical replicates of blood from several donors. The assay was immunoSEQ multiplex PCR, and TCRdb's table has in-frame clones only and misses some. The sample lists tens of thousands of clones; around 92% were seen once. The CDR3 loop spans 16 amino acids. Trimming took off 1 base at V and 0 bases at J, with 10 bases between the two ends. In germline, CDR1 is SGHVS, CDR2 FQNEAQ. The sample was T cells isolated from PBMCs. The sequence was collected from a human donor in good health. Some clones in this sample may be carry-over from other donors' samples. The chain joins TRBV7-8 to TRBJ1-5; tentatively, D is TRBD1 (5 bases). The CDR3 coding sequence is TGTGCCAGCAGCTTAGTGGCAGGGCATAGCAATCAGCCCCAGCATTTT. Protein sequence: CASSLVAGHSNQPQHF.